This T cell receptor (beta chain) was identified during a study of blood T cell repertoires in COVID-19. Study background: The samples span acute and convalescent COVID-19 from the United States, Italy and Spain. PBMCs, B-cell-depleted T cells, or T cells were the source of the cDNA or gDNA that made up the material.

The CDR3 totals 15 residues. V lost 5 bases to trimming and J lost 5 bases; unmatched junction nucleotides: 4. The germline CDR1 and CDR2 sequences are SGHAT and FQNNGV. TCRdb keeps only in-frame clones here, not all; method: immunoSEQ multiplex PCR. The sample contains tens of thousands of clones, approximately 85% of which appear only once. This sequence originates from a human donor in a cohort sampled during active COVID-19. The chain links TRBV11-2 to TRBJ2-2, with 11 bases identical to TRBD2. The sample taken for sequencing was peripheral blood. CDR3 amino acids: CASSPRTSGTGELFF. In DNA, the CDR3 is TGTGCCAGCAGCCCCAGGACTAGCGGGACCGGGGAGCTGTTTTTT.